What follows are 14 T cell receptor beta chains derived from one specimen sequenced in a study of technical replicates of blood from several donors. Method: immunoSEQ multiplex PCR; TCRdb's copy keeps in-frame clones and lacks some. Here the sample spans just over 80,000 clones, roughly 96% being singletons. Input material: T cells isolated from PBMCs. All receptors come from a human donor in good health.

The chain recombines TRBV19 with TRBJ2-7, with 11 nucleotides matching TRBD1. The junction had 8 bases not matched to a gene; V was cut back by 3 bases and J by 7 bases. This CDR3 is 15 amino acids long. Germline V CDR1 and CDR2: LNHDA, SQIVND (reference sequence). The CDR3 DNA reads TGTGCCAGTAGTATTGGGACAGGGGGGAACTGGGAGCAGTACTTC. Encoded protein: CASSIGTGGNWEQYF. Based on the CDR3 plus reference TRBV19 and TRBJ2-7, the full variable domain is DGGITQSPKYLFRKEGQNVTLSCEQNLNHDAMYWYRQDPGQGLRLIYYSQIVNDFQKGDIAEGYSVSREKKESFPLTVTSAQKNPTAFYLCASSIGTGGNWEQYFGPGTRLTVT.

This rearrangement joins TRBV6-5 to TRBJ1-5; 10 bases agree with TRBD1. Per germline, CDR1 MNHEY and CDR2 SVGAGI. Trimming at V came to 5 bases and at J to 4 bases, leaving 2 bases not matched to a gene. The CDR3 length is 14 residues. The CDR3 DNA reads as TGTGCCAGCAGTCCGGGACAGGGGAATCAGCCCCAGCATTTT. It specifies CASSPGQGNQPQHF.

This chain uses TRBV27 with TRBJ1-2; the D is unclear. The V end was cut by 7 bases, the J end by 3 bases, with 12 bases between. Germline V lookup: CDR1 MNHEY, CDR2 SMNVEV (reference sequence). This CDR3 contains 13 residues. Here the CDR3 reads CASTPGRYYGYTF. As DNA, the CDR3 is TGTGCCAGCACCCCGGGGAGATACTATGGCTACACCTTC.

This chain joins TRBV9 and TRBJ2-3; 11 bases are shared with TRBD2. Per germline, CDR1 SGDLS and CDR2 YYNGEE. Trimming at V came to 3 bases and at J to 4 bases, leaving 7 bases not matched to a gene. The CDR3 extends over 16 amino acids. DNA for the CDR3: TGTGCCAGCAGCGGTAAACTAGCGGGAGATGCAGATACGCAGTATTTT. It codes for CASSGKLAGDADTQYF.

The gene calls are TRBV19 and TRBJ2-3; a weak D match, TRBD2 (5 bases). The CDR3 is 14 residues long. Trimming cost V 3 bases and J 13 bases, with 20 bases left between them. Germline lookup yields CDR1 LNHDA and CDR2 SQIVND (reference sequence). DNA of the CDR3: TGTGCCAGTAGTATGACCTCCCTAGCCCCGTCGGAGTATTTT. It codes for CASSMTSLAPSEYF. Full variable domain (missing parts from reference TRBV19 and TRBJ2-3): DGGITQSPKYLFRKEGQNVTLSCEQNLNHDAMYWYRQDPGQGLRLIYYSQIVNDFQKGDIAEGYSVSREKKESFPLTVTSAQKNPTAFYLCASSMTSLAPSEYFGPGTRLTVL.

V gene TRBV10-2 combines with J gene TRBJ2-1, with 10 bases aligning to TRBD2. The CDR3 extends over 14 amino acids. From germline, CDR1 is WSHSY and CDR2 SAAADI. V gave up 4 bases and J gave up 5 bases; unmatched junction bases: 2. The CDR3 DNA follows: TGCGCCAGCAGTGGGACTAGCGGAGACAATGAGCAGTTCTTC. Translated, it gives CASSGTSGDNEQFF.

V and J are TRBV5-1 and TRBJ1-1, with D uncertain. Trimming took off 1 base at V and 4 bases at J, with 8 bases between the two ends. This CDR3 spans 13 amino acids. From germline, CDR1 is SGHRS and CDR2 YFSETQ. In DNA form, the CDR3 reads TGCGCCAGCAGCTTGTCCCGGGGCACTGAAGCTTTCTTT. This gives the protein CASSLSRGTEAFF.

The chain has TRBV4-1 and TRBJ2-1; D not resolved. The CDR3 is made up of 12 amino acids. The germline V gene has CDR1 MGHRA and CDR2 YSYEKL. V was shortened by 1 base and J by 5 bases, with 3 bases between the two germline ends. This chain's CDR3 is CASSQVNNEQFF. Here the CDR3 DNA reads TGCGCCAGCAGCCAAGTAAACAATGAGCAGTTCTTC.

In this sample, this clone turned up a few times. The V and J genes are TRBV28 and TRBJ2-7, with TRBD2 as a possible D gene (6 bases). Germline CDR1 and CDR2: MDHEN and SYDVKM. This CDR3 is 17 amino acids long. Trimming removed 7 bases at V and 5 bases at J, with 27 bases between. The CDR3 nucleotides are TGTGCCAGCACCCTCGCCGTGGAGGGCGAATATTTTAACGAGCAGTACTTC. This sequence encodes CASTLAVEGEYFNEQYF.

This clone was counted once. V gene TRBV5-4 combines with J gene TRBJ2-1, with no clear D. This CDR3 is built from 12 residues. Germline V gene lookup returns CDR1 SGHNT and CDR2 YYREEE (reference sequence). Trimming took off 0 bases at V and 9 bases at J, with 7 bases between the two ends. The CDR3 reads CASSLGGLEQFF. The CDR3 region has the DNA TGTGCCAGCAGCTTGGGTGGGCTTGAGCAGTTCTTC.

The chain is built from TRBV15 and TRBJ2-7; tentative D call: TRBD1 (6 bases). Germline CDR1 LNHNV, CDR2 YYDKDF (reference sequence). V shed 0 bases and J shed 2 bases, with 8 bases lying between them. This CDR3 has 14 residues. The CDR3 protein is CATSRDKGAYEQYF. The CDR3 DNA is TGTGCCACCAGCAGAGATAAGGGGGCCTACGAGCAGTACTTC.

The rearrangement joins TRBV7-3 to TRBJ2-1, with 9 bases fitting TRBD2. V shed 1 base and J 8 bases; nucleotides not matched to a gene: 6. Germline V lookup: CDR1 SGHTA, CDR2 FQGTGA. This CDR3 has 15 residues. CDR3 coding DNA: TGTGCCAGCAGCTTAAATAGCGGGAGTATATATGAGCAGTTCTTC. Amino acids: CASSLNSGSIYEQFF.

The gene calls are TRBV4-3 and TRBJ2-7; TRBD1 agrees at 9 bases. V shed 3 bases, J shed 2 bases, and the junction held 5 bases outside the gene matches. Germline V gene sequence: CDR1 LGHNA, CDR2 YSLEER. CDR3 length: 15 amino acids. The CDR3 here is CASSQGTGTTYEQYF. The DNA of the CDR3 is TGCGCCAGCAGCCAGGGGACAGGGACGACCTACGAGCAGTACTTC.

The V gene is TRBV28, the J gene TRBJ1-1; TRBD1 aligns across 9 bases. The CDR3 sequence is 19 residues long. Germline CDR1 and CDR2: MDHEN and SYDVKM. V lost 7 bases, J lost 4 bases, and 22 bases stayed unmatched. CDR3 nucleotide sequence: TGTGCCAGCACCTACAGGACAGGGGAGGTAGACATAAAGGGCACTGAAGCTTTCTTT. Amino acids: CASTYRTGEVDIKGTEAFF. The full variable domain, completed using reference TRBV28 and TRBJ1-1, is DVKVTQSSRYLVKRTGEKVFLECVQDMDHENMFWYRQDPGLGLRLIYFSYDVKMKEKGDIPEGYSVSREKKERFSLILESASTNQTSMYLCASTYRTGEVDIKGTEAFFGQGTRLTVV.